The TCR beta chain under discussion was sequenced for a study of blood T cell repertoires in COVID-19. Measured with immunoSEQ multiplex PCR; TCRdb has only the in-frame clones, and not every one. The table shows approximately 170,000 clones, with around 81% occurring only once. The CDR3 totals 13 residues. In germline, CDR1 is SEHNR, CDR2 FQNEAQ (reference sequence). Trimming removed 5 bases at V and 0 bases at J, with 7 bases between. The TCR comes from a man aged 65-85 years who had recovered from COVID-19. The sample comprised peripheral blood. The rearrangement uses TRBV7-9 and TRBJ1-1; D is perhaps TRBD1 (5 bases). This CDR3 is CASSQTVNTEAFF. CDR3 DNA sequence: TGTGCCAGCAGCCAGACAGTGAACACTGAAGCTTTCTTT.